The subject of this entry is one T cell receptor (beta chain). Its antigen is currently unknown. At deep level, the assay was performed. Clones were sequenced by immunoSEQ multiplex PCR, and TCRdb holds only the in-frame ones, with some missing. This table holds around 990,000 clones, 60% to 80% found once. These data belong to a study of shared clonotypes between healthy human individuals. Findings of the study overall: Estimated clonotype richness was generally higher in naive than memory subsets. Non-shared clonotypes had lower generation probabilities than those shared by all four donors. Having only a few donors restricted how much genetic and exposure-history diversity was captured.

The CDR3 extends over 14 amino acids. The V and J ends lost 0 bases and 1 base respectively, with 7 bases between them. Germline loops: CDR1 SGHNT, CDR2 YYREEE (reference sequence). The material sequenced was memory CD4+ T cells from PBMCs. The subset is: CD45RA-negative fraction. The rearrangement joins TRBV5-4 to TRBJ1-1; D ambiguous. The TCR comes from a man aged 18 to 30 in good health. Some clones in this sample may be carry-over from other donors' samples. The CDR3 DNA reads TGTGCCAGCAGCTTGGGACACCAGAACACTGAAGCTTTCTTT. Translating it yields CASSLGHQNTEAFF.